This TCR beta chain was recovered during a study of regulatory T cells in long-lasting Graves disease. Study-wide background: To qualify as persistent, Graves' disease required over 5 years of antithyroid drugs with positive TSH receptor antibodies.

iRepertoire HTBI primers and Arm-PCR of CDR3 regions built TCR beta libraries. Using its own MiXCR run on the multiplex PCR reads, TCRdb lists one record per CDR3 protein. This sample has approximately 350,000 distinct CDR3 sequences, with approximately 25% found just once. Notes on this clonotype: Its antigen is not identified.

Noted time point: persistent/refractory GD, antithyroid drugs over 5 years with positive TRAb. TCR sequences were obtained from RNA taken from PBMCs. Whole-study findings and limits: New patients shared roughly 960 public clonotypes, and persistent patients shared more, with 2,741. With a small sample size, accuracy may have been reduced. Study was limited to peripheral blood, excluding thyroid tissue.

Per the germline V gene, CDR1 is SGDLS and CDR2 is YYNGEE. V shed 6 bases and J shed 4 bases, with 14 bases lying between them. The CDR3 runs to 14 residues. This rearrangement joins TRBV9 to TRBJ1-3; no reliable D call. This TCR was recovered from a woman aged 40 to 50 with Graves disease. Sequencing was performed on peripheral blood mononuclear cells (PBMCs), taken when the disease was refractory, from a patient treated with antithyroid drugs. The CDR3 loop is CASTPSDRGNTIYF. In DNA, the CDR3 is TGTGCCAGCACCCCTTCCGACCGAGGAAACACCATATATTTT.